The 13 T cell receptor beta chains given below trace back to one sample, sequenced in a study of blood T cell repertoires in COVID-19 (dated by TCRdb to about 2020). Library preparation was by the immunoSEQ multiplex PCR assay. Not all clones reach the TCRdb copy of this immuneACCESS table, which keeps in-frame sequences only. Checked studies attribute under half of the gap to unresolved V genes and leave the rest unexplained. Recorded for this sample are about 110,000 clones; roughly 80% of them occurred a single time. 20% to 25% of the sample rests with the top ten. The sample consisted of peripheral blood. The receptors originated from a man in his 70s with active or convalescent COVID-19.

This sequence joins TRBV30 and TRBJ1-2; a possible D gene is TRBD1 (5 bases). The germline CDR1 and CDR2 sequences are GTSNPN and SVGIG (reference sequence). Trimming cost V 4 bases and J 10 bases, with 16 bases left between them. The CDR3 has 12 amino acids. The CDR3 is CAWKRAGGDYTF. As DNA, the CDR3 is TGTGCCTGGAAAAGGGCCGGGGGGGACTACACCTTC. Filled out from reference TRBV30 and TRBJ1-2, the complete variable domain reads SQTIHQWPATLVQPVGSPLSLECTVEGTSNPNLYWYRQAAGRGLQLLFYSVGIGQISSEVPQNLSASRPQDRQFILSSKKLLLSDSGFYLCAWKRAGGDYTFGSGTRLTVV.

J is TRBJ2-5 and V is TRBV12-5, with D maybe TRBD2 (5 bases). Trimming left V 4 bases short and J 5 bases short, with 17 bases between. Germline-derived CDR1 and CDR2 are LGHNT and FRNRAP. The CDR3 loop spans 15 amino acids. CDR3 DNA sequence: TGTGCTAGTGGTTCCAAGACTAATCCGGGCGAGACCCAGTACTTC. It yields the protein CASGSKTNPGETQYF.

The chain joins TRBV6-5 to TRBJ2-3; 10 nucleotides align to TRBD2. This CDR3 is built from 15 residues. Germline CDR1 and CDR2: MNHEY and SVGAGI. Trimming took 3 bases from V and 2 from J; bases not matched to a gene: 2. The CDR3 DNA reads TGTGCCAGCAGTTATACTAGCGGGACCACAGATACGCAGTATTTT. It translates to CASSYTSGTTDTQYF.

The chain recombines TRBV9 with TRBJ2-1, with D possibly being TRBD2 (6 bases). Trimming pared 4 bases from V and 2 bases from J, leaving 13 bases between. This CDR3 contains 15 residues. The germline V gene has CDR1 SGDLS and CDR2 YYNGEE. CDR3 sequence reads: CASSLSGVPYNEQFF. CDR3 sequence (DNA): TGTGCCAGCAGCCTCTCGGGAGTCCCCTACAATGAGCAGTTCTTC.

The DNA of the CDR3 is TGTGCCTGGAGACTAGCGGGAGGGGAGACCCAGTACTTC. Protein product: CAWRLAGGETQYF. V and J are TRBV30 and TRBJ2-5; 13 positions agree with TRBD2. The CDR3 sequence is 13 residues long. With 3 bases clipped from V and 5 bases from J, the junction kept 0 bases outside the gene matches. Per germline, CDR1 GTSNPN and CDR2 SVGIG (reference sequence).

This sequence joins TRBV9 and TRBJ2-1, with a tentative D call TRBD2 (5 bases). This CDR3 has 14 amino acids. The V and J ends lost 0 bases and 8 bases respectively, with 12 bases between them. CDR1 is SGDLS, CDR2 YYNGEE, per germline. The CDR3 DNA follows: TGTGCCAGCAGCGTAGTGGGAGAAGGCTATGAGCAGTTCTTC. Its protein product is CASSVVGEGYEQFF.

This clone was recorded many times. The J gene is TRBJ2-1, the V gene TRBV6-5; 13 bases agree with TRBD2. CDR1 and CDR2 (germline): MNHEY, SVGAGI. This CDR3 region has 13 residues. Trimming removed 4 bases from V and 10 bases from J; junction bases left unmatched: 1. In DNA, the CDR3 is TGTGCCAGCAGTTCGGGACTAGCGGGGGAGCAGTTCTTC. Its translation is CASSSGLAGEQFF.

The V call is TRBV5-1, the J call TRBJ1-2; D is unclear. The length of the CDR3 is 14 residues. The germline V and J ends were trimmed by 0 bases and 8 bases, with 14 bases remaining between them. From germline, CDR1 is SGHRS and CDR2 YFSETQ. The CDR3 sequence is CASSLDFAIQGYTF. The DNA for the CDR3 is TGCGCCAGCAGCTTGGACTTTGCAATACAGGGCTACACCTTC. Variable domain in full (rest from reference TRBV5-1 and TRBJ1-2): KAGVTQTPRYLIKTRGQQVTLSCSPISGHRSVSWYQQTPGQGLQFLFEYFSETQRNKGNFPGRFSGRQFSNSRSEMNVSTLELGDSALYLCASSLDFAIQGYTFGSGTRLTVV.

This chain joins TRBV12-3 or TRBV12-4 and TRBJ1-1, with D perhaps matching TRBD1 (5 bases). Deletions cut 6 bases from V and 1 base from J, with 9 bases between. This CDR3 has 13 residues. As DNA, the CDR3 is TGTGCCAGCAGCCGACAGCCGAACACTGAAGCTTTCTTT. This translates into CASSRQPNTEAFF.

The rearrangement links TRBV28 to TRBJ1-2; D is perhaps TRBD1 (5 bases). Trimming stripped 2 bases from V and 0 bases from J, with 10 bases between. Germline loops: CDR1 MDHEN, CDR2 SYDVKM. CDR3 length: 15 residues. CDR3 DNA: TGTGCCAGCAGTTTAAGACAGCCCACTAACTATGGCTACACCTTC. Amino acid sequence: CASSLRQPTNYGYTF.

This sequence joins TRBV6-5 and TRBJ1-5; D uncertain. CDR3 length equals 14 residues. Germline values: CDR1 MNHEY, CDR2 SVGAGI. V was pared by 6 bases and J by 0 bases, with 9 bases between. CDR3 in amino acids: CASRHRDSNQPQHF. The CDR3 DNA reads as TGTGCCAGCAGGCACAGAGATAGCAATCAGCCCCAGCATTTT.

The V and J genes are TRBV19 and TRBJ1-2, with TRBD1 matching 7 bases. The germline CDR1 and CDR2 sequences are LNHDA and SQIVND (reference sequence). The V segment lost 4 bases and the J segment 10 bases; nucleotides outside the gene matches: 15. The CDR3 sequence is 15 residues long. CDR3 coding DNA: TGTGCCAGTAGTAAAGAAAAGACAGGGCGTAATGCCTACACCTTC. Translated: CASSKEKTGRNAYTF.

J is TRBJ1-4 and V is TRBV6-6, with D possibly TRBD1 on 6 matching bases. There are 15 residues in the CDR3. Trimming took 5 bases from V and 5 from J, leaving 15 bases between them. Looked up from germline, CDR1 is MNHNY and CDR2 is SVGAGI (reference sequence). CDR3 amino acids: CASSRPGRGNEKLFF. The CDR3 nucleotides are TGTGCCAGCAGTAGACCGGGCAGGGGCAATGAAAAACTGTTTTTT.